This T cell receptor (beta chain) was captured in a study of OX40 agonist ivuxolimab in advanced cancers. Study in general: Earlier treatment with anti-PD-1, anti-PD-L1 or anti-CTLA-4 was permitted, and 30% to 40% had received some.

Here immunoSEQ multiplex PCR was the method, and the copy in TCRdb shows in-frame clones only, minus some. Here the sample spans 60,000 to 70,000 clones, 75% to 90% being singletons. Baseline, cycle 4 day 1, and cycle 7 day 1 were the blood sampling points. A remark on this clone: Its antigen is currently unknown.

Study conclusions and caveats: The study observed clonal expansion of CD4+ and CD8+ blood T cells by week 6 at 0.1 to 3.0 mg/kg.

The source was CD4+ or CD8+ T cells sorted from blood, collected in a trial of the OX40 agonist ivuxolimab. The receptor's source is an adult with an advanced solid tumor such as melanoma, head and neck, liver or kidney cancer.

The CDR3 sequence is CASSIAVGQAEAFF. CDR3 in DNA: TGTGCCAGTAGTATAGCAGTAGGGCAGGCAGAAGCTTTCTTT. This chain links TRBV19 with TRBJ1-1; D gene ambiguous. Germline V gene sequence: CDR1 LNHDA, CDR2 SQIVND (reference sequence). Trimming cost V 1 base and J 8 bases, with 14 bases left between them. The CDR3 sequence is 14 residues long.